This T cell receptor (beta chain) was retrieved from a study of blood T cells in healthy people across ages. PBMCs, at least 7 million per sample, were isolated. The CDR3 is made up of 13 amino acids. Per the germline V gene, CDR1 is DFQATT and CDR2 is SNEGSKA (reference sequence). Trimming removed 3 bases from V and 5 bases from J, with 12 bases in between. The table lists this clonotype with a few counts. A second PCR of roughly 6 to 12 cycles used a sample-barcoded 5' primer and a J-beta primer mix. One entry per CDR3 protein, called by TCRdb with MiXCR from the 5' RACE reads. The sample carries about 570,000 distinct CDR3 sequences, about 27% recorded once. These same records also appear under a second study, on T cells of mothers and their children. That investigation notes: Each 15 ul cDNA reaction used 1.5 ug RNA; all RNA was used. When the second PCR was run, its M1S primer added sample barcodes and 2-4 random nucleotides. Slightly, though not significantly, more overlap was seen in related than in unrelated mother-child pairs.

Sequencing was done on a sample of blood. The receptor was isolated from a boy aged 2 to 9 in good health. The rearrangement joins TRBV20-1 to TRBJ2-3; no clear D. The CDR3 DNA sequence: TGCAGTGCTAGGCCCGTCTGGGGAGATACGCAGTATTTT. This gives the protein CSARPVWGDTQYF.